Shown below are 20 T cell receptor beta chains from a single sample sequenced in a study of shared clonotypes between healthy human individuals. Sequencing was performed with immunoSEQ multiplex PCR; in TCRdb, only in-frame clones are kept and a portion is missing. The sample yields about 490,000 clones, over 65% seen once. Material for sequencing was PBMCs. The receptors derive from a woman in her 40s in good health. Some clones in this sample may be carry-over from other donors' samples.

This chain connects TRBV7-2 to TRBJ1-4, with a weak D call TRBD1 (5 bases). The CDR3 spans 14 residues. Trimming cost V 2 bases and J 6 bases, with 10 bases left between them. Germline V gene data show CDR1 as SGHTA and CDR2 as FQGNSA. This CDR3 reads CASSLSSGYEKLFF. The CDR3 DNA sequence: TGTGCCAGCAGCTTATCGTCAGGGTATGAAAAACTGTTTTTT.

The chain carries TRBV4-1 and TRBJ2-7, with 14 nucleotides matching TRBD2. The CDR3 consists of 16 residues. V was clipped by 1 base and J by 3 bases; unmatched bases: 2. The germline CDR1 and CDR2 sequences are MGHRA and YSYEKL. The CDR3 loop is CASSQGLAGGSYEQYF. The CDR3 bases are TGCGCCAGCAGCCAAGGACTAGCGGGAGGGAGCTACGAGCAGTACTTC.

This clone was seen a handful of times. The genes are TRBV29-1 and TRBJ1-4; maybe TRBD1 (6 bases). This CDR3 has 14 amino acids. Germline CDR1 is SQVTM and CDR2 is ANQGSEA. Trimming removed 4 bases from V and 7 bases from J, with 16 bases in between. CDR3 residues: CSVGQQGLIEKLFF. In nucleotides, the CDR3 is TGCAGCGTTGGCCAACAGGGACTGATTGAAAAACTGTTTTTT. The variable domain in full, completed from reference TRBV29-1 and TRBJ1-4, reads SAVISQKPSRDICQRGTSLTIQCQVDSQVTMMFWYRQQPGQSLTLIATANQGSEATYESGFVIDKFPISRPNLTFSTLTVSNMSPEDSSIYLCSVGQQGLIEKLFFGSGTQLSVL.

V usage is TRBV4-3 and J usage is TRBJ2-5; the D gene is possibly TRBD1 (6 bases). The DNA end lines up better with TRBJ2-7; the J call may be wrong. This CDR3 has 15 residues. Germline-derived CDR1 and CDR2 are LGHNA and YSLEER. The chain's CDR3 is CASSQDGQGSYEQYF. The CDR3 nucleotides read TGCGCCAGCAGCCAAGACGGGCAGGGGTCCTACGAGCAGTACTTC.

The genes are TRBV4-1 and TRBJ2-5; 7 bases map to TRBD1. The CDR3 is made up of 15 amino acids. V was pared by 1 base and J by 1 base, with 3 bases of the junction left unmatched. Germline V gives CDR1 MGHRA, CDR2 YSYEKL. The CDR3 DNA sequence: TGCGCCAGCAGCCAAGGGGACAGCATCCAAGAGACCCAGTACTTC. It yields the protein CASSQGDSIQETQYF.

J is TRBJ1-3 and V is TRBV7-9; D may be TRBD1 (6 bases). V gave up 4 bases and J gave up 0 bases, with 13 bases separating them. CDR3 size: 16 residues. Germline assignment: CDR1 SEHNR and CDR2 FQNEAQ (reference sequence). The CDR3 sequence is CASSSTGLHSGNTIYF. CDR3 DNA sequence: TGTGCCAGCAGCTCCACAGGGCTTCACTCTGGAAACACCATATATTTT. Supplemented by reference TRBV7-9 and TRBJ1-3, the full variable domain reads DTGVSQNPRHKITKRGQNVTFRCDPISEHNRLYWYRQTLGQGPEFLTYFQNEAQLEKSRLLSDRFSAERPKGSFSTLEIQRTEQGDSAMYLCASSSTGLHSGNTIYFGEGSWLTVV.

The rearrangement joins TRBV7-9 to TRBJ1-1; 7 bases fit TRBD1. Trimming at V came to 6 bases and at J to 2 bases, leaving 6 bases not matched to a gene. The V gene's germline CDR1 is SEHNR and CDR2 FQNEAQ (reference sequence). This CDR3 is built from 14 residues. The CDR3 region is CASRIQGSNTEAFF. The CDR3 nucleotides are TGTGCCAGCAGAATACAGGGGTCCAACACTGAAGCTTTCTTT.

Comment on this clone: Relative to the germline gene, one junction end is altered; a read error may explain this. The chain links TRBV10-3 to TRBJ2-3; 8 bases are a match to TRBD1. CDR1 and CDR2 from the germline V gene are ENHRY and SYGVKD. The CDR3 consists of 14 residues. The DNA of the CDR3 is TGTGCCATCGGACAGGGACTGCCCACAGACACGCAGTATTTT. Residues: CAIGQGLPTDTQYF.

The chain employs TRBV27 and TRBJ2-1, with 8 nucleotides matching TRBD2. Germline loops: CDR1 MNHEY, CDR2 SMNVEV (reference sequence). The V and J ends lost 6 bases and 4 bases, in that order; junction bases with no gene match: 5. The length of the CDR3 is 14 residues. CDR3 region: CASRAAGGYNEQFF. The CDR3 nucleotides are TGTGCCAGCAGGGCCGCGGGAGGATACAATGAGCAGTTCTTC.

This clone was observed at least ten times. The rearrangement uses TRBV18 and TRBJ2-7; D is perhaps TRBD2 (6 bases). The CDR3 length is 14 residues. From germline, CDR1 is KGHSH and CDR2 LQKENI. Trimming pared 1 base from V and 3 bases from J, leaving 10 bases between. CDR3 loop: CASSPRGRFYEQYF. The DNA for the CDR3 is TGTGCCAGCTCACCACGAGGGAGGTTCTACGAGCAGTACTTC.

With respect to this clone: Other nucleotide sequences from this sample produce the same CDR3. CDR3 nucleotides: TGTGCCAGTACCTCGACAGGGAATCAGCCCCAGCATTTT. The encoded protein is CASTSTGNQPQHF. The chain uses TRBV19 and TRBJ1-5; 7 bases match TRBD1. The CDR3 has 13 residues. Germline V gene sequence: CDR1 LNHDA, CDR2 SQIVND (reference sequence). The ends lost 7 bases at V and 4 bases at J; junction bases unmatched: 4.

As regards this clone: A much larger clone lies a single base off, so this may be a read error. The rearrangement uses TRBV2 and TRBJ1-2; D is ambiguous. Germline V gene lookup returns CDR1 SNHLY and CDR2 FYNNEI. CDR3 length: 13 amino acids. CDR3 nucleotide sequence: TGTGCCAGCAGCCTCCTGTTTAACTGTGGCTACACCTTC. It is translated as CASSLLFNCGYTF.

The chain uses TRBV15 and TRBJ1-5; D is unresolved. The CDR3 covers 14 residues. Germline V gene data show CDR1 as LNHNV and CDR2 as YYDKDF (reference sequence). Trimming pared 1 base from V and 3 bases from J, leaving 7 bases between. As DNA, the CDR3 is TGTGCCACCAGCAGAGGAGACTACAATCAGCCCCAGCATTTT. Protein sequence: CATSRGDYNQPQHF.

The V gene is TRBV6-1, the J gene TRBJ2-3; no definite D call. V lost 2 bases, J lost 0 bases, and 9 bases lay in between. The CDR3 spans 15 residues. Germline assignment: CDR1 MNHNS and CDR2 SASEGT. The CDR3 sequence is CASSELIRSTDTQYF. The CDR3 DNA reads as TGTGCCAGCAGTGAATTAATACGGAGCACAGATACGCAGTATTTT.

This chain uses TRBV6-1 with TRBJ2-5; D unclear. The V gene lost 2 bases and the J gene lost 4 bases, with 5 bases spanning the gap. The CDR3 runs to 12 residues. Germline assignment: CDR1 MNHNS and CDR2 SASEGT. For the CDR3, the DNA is TGTGCCAGCAGTGAATCTGGAGAGACCCAGTACTTC. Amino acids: CASSESGETQYF.

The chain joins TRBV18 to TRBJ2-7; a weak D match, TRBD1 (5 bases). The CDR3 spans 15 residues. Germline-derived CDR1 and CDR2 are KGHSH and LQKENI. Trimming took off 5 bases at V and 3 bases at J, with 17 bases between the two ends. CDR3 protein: CASSSGQGRIYEQYF. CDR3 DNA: TGTGCCAGCTCATCAGGGCAGGGCAGGATCTACGAGCAGTACTTC.

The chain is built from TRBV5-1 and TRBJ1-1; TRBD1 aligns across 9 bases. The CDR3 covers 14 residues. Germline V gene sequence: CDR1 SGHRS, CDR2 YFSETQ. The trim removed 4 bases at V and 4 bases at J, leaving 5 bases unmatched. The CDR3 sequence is CASSISTGGTEAFF. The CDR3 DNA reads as TGCGCCAGCAGCATATCGACAGGGGGCACTGAAGCTTTCTTT.

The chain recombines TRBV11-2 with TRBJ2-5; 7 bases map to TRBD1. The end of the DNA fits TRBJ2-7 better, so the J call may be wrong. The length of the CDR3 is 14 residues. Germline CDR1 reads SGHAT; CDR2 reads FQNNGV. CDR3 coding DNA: TGTGCCAGCAGCTTCCGGGACAGCGACTACGAGCAGTACTTC. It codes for CASSFRDSDYEQYF.

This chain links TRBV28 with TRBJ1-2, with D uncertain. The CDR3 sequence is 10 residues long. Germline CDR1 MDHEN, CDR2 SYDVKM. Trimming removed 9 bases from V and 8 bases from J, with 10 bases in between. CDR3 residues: CASGFRGYTF. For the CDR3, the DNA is TGTGCCAGTGGATTTCGGGGCTACACCTTC.

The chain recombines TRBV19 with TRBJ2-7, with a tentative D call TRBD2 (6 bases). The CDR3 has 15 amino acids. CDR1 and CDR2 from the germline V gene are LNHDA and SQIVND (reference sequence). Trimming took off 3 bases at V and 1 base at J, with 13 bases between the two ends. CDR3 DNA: TGTGCCAGTAGTATCTCGGGAGATACGTCCTACGAGCAGTACTTC. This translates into CASSISGDTSYEQYF.